Below, one TCR beta chain is given with its context. Authors' analysis steps: Reference gene primer amplification gave estimated nucleated cell counts. TCRdb's copy holds only in-frame clones and misses some; the assay was immunoSEQ multiplex PCR. V, J and clone size were drawn from that table, and D and trimming were deduced from the DNA. The sample includes about 51,000 clones, about 91% of them seen just once. These data belong to a study of blood T cell repertoires in COVID-19. Study at large: Material from acute and convalescent COVID-19 was sourced from the United States, Italy and Spain. Nucleic acid was either cDNA or gDNA, and it came from T cells, B-cell-depleted T cells, or PBMCs.

The clonotype was recovered from a man over 45 with acute or convalescent COVID-19. Material for sequencing was peripheral blood.

This chain's CDR3 is CAWSTNPGQKAFF. CDR3 coding DNA: TGTGCCTGGAGTACGAACCCGGGACAGAAAGCTTTCTTT. The chain employs TRBV30 and TRBJ1-1; 7 nucleotides align to TRBD1. Germline V CDR1 and CDR2: GTSNPN, SVGIG (reference sequence). The CDR3 is 13 residues long. Losses at the gene ends were 2 bases for V and 9 bases for J; bases not matched to a gene: 9. The full variable domain, its missing parts supplied by reference TRBV30 and TRBJ1-1, is SQTIHQWPATLVQPVGSPLSLECTVEGTSNPNLYWYRQAAGRGLQLLFYSVGIGQISSEVPQNLSASRPQDRQFILSSKKLLLSDSGFYLCAWSTNPGQKAFFGQGTRLTVV.